This TCR beta chain was obtained from a study of blood T cells in healthy people across ages. The CDR3 covers 15 residues. The trim removed 7 bases at V and 3 bases at J, leaving 12 bases unmatched. Germline V gene lookup returns CDR1 SQVTM and CDR2 ANQGSEA. Primed by a sample-barcoded 5' primer and a J-beta primer mix, a second PCR proceeded for roughly 7 to 12 cycles. TCRdb re-called the 5' RACE reads with MiXCR, one entry per CDR3 protein. Among over a million distinct CDR3 sequences, around 40% were seen once, and the ten largest hold approximately 4%. Sequencing used blood. The chain recombines TRBV29-1 with TRBJ2-1; 7 bases fit TRBD1. This sequence originates from a woman younger than 35 in good health. The chain's CDR3 is CSATGVPFHYNEQFF. Written as DNA, the CDR3 is TGCAGCGCCACAGGGGTACCCTTCCACTACAATGAGCAGTTCTTC.